The 2 T cell receptor beta chains in this list originate from one sample, sequenced in a study of blood T cells in healthy people across ages. A J-beta primer mix and a sample-barcoded 5' primer were used in a second PCR of about 7 to 12 cycles. TCRdb re-called the 5' RACE reads with MiXCR, one entry per CDR3 protein. The repertoire has 630,000 or so distinct CDR3 sequences, approximately 30% of them found once; the top ten carry more than 15%. The sample taken for sequencing was blood. The source is a woman aged 80 or over in good health.

To note about this clonotype: This could be a read error, since a much larger clone is one nucleotide away. J is TRBJ1-2 and V is TRBV20-1; D might be TRBD1 (5 bases). Trimming left V 7 bases short and J 3 bases short, with 12 bases between. CDR1 and CDR2 (germline): DFQATT, SNEGSKA (reference sequence). The CDR3 consists of 12 residues. CDR3 protein: CSGLGDDYGYTF. CDR3 coding DNA: TGCAGTGGGCTGGGGGACGACTATGGCTACACCTTC.

This chain joins TRBV6-5 and TRBJ2-7; possible D gene TRBD1, 7 bases. Germline loops: CDR1 MNHEY, CDR2 SVGAGI. Deletions cut 11 bases from V and 1 base from J, with 12 bases between. The CDR3 consists of 12 residues. CDR3 region: CAGGTASYEQYF. The CDR3 nucleotides are TGTGCCGGCGGGACAGCTTCCTACGAGCAGTACTTC.